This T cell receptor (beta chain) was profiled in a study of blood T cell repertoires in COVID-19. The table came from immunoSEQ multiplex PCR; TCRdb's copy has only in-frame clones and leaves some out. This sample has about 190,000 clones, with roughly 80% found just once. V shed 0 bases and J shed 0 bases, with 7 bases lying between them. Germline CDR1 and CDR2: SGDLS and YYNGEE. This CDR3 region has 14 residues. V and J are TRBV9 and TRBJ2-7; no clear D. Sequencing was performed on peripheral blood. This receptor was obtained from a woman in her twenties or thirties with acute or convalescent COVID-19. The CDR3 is CASSVATGSYEQYF. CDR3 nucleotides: TGTGCCAGCAGCGTAGCTACCGGCTCCTACGAGCAGTACTTC.